This T cell receptor (beta chain) was profiled in a study of shared clonotypes between healthy human individuals. For the study at large: The cohort comprised two women and a few men. Their ages spanned 18 to 49 years.

Of note for this clone: Antigen unknown.

Study-wide results and limits: Only blood samples were collected, and tissue repertoires likely differ. Non-shared clonotypes were found to have lower generation probabilities than the clonotypes that were shared by all four of the sorted-subset donors.

The V gene end was trimmed by 5 bases and the J gene end by 5 bases; junction bases not matched to a gene: 7. The CDR3 covers 15 residues. The germline gives CDR1 SGHTA, CDR2 FQGNSA. In the original processing: Junction-only immunoSEQ data arrived without quality scores, meaning filtering differed. The repertoire was sequenced with immunoSEQ multiplex PCR; TCRdb's copy has only in-frame clones and lacks some. From that table come the V and J calls and clone size; the DNA was used to work out D and trimming. The sample includes millions of clones, over 85% of them seen just once. The TCR comes from a man between 18 and 35 years old in good health. Some clones in this sample may be carry-over from other donors' samples. The sequencing sample was made of naive CD4+ T cells from PBMCs. Subset specified: CD45RA+ positively selected. The J gene is TRBJ2-2, the V gene TRBV7-2, with TRBD1 matching over 8 bases. CDR3 DNA sequence: TGTGCCAGCAGCGGTACAGGGGGTTTTACCGGGGAGCTGTTTTTT. Translation gives CASSGTGGFTGELFF.